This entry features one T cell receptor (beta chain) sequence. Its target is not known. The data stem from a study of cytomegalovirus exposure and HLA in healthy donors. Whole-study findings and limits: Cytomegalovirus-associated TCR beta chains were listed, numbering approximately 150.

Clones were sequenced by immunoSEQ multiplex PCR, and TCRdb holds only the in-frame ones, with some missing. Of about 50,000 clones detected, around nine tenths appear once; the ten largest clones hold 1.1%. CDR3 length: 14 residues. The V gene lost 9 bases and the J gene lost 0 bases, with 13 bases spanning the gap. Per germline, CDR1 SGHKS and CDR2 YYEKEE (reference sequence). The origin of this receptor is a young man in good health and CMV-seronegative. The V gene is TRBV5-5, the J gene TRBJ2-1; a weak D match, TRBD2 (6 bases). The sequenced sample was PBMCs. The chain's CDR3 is CATSGVGSYNEQFF. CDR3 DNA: TGTGCCACCTCGGGGGTCGGCTCCTACAATGAGCAGTTCTTC.